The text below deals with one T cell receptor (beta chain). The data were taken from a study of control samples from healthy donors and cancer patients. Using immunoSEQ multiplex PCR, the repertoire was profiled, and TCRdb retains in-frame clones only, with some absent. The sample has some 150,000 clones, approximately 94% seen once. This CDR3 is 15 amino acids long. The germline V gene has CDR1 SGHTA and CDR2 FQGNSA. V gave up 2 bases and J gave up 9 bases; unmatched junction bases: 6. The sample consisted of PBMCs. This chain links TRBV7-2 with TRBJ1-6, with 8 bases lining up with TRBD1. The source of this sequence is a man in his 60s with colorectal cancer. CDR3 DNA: TGTGCCAGCAGCTTAAGGACAGGGTCAGGTTCACCCCTCCACTTT. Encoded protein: CASSLRTGSGSPLHF.